Below are 14 T cell receptor beta chains sequenced from a single sample in a study of T cells expressing NK-cell markers. TCRdb reanalyzed the 5' RACE reads and collapses them to one entry per CDR3 protein, without DNA. In total, the table holds about 260,000 distinct CDR3 sequences. The source material was blood T cells: a sorted CD56 or NKG2C T cell subset, CD4+ or CD8+ T cells, or bulk PBMC T cells (not recorded which). These receptor sequences come from a man aged 18 to 29 in good health.

The chain combines TRBV14 with TRBJ2-3; TCRdb selects TRBD2, and the lack of DNA leaves this call unchecked. Germline CDR1 reads SGHDN; CDR2 reads FVKESK. This CDR3 spans 16 amino acids. Here the CDR3 reads CASSRRTSGITDTQYF.

The rearrangement joins TRBV12-3 or TRBV12-4 to TRBJ1-1; TCRdb lists TRBD1, though no DNA is available to test this call. This CDR3 spans 15 amino acids. CDR3 protein: CASKYLPEWGTEAFF.

The rearrangement links TRBV28 to TRBJ1-2; TCRdb names TRBD1, which stays unverified in the absence of DNA. The CDR3 loop spans 15 amino acids. Per the germline V gene, CDR1 is MDHEN and CDR2 is SYDVKM. CDR3: CASSFGQGGDYGYTF.

The rearrangement uses TRBV29-1 and TRBJ2-3; there is no DNA to check the TCRdb D call of TRBD2. This CDR3 region has 14 residues. Germline lookup yields CDR1 SQVTM and CDR2 ANQGSEA. The CDR3 loop reads CSVGTSGSTDTQYF.

The chain uses TRBV10-3 and TRBJ1-3; TCRdb's D call, TRBD1, is unchecked because there is no DNA. This CDR3 has 13 residues. CDR1 and CDR2 from the germline V gene are ENHRY and SYGVKD. CDR3: CAIRLTGENTIYF.

This chain uses TRBV9 with TRBJ1-2. The germline gives CDR1 SGDLS, CDR2 YYNGEE. The CDR3 consists of 12 residues. CDR3 loop: CASSATSYGYTF.

This chain connects TRBV6-1 to TRBJ2-7; lacking DNA, the TRBD1 call made by TCRdb goes unchecked. The germline CDR1 and CDR2 sequences are MNHNS and SASEGT. There are 14 residues in the CDR3. CDR3 protein: CASSRTGVYSEQYF.

The gene calls are TRBV3-1 and TRBJ1-1. The germline V gene encodes CDR1 LGHDT and CDR2 YNNKEL (reference sequence). CDR3 length: 13 amino acids. The chain's CDR3 is CASRPEGITEAFF.

V is TRBV12-3 or TRBV12-4 and J is TRBJ2-7; lacking DNA, the TRBD2 call made by TCRdb goes unchecked. CDR3 size: 14 residues. CDR3 sequence reads: CASSLGGSNYEQYF.

The gene calls are TRBV10-3 and TRBJ2-1; TCRdb returns TRBD1, unconfirmable since there is no DNA. CDR3 size: 14 residues. Germline lookup yields CDR1 ENHRY and CDR2 SYGVKD. The CDR3 reads CAISESYGGDEQFF.

The V gene is TRBV5-1, the J gene TRBJ1-4; TCRdb picks TRBD1, but there is no DNA to check that call. Per germline, CDR1 SGHRS and CDR2 YFSETQ. The CDR3 spans 15 residues. This CDR3 is CASSLDRGPGEKLFF.

The chain carries TRBV6-1 and TRBJ2-2; no DNA is available, so the TRBD2 call from TCRdb remains unchecked. The CDR3 has 13 amino acids. Germline V CDR1 and CDR2: MNHNS, SASEGT. CDR3 protein: CASRTLAIGELFF.

This chain links TRBV20-1 with TRBJ2-2; TCRdb calls TRBD1, which cannot be checked without DNA. This CDR3 has 14 residues. CDR1 is DFQATT and CDR2 is SNEGSKA in the germline V gene (reference sequence). CDR3: CSAKETGGTGELFF.

J is TRBJ2-5 and V is TRBV24-1. This CDR3 contains 14 residues. The germline V gene has CDR1 KGHDR and CDR2 SFDVKD. CDR3 sequence reads: CATRDLGIEVTQYF.